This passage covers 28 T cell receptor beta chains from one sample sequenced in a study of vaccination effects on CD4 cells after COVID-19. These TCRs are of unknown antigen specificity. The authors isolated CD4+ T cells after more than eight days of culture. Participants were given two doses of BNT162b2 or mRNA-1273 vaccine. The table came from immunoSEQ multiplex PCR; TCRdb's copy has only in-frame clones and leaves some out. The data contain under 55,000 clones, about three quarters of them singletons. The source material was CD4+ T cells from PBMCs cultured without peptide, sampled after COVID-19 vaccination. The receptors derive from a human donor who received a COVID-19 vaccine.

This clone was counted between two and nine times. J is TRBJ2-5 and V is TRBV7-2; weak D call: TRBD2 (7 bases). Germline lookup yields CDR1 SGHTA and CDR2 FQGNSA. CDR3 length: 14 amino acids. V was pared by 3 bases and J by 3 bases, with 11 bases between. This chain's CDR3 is CASSFGGGEETQYF. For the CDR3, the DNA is TGTGCCAGCAGCTTCGGCGGGGGCGAAGAGACCCAGTACTTC.

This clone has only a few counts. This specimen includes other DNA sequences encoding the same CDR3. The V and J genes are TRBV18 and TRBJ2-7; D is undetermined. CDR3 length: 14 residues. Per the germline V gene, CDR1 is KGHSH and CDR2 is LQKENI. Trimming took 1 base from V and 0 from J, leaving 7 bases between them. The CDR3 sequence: CASSPQGRSYEQYF. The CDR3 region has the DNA TGTGCCAGCTCACCACAGGGCCGCTCCTACGAGCAGTACTTC.

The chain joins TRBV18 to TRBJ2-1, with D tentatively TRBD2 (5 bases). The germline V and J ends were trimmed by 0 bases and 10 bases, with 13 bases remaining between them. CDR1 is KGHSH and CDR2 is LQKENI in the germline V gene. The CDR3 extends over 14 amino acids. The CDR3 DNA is TGTGCCAGCTCACCACCGTATTCGGGGAAAGAGCAGTTCTTC. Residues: CASSPPYSGKEQFF.

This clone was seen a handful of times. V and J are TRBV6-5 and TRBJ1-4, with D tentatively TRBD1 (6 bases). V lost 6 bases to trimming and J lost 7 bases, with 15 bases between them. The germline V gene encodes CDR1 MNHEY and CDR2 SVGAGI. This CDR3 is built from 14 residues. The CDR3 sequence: CASRLQGRTEKLFF. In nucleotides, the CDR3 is TGTGCCAGCAGATTACAGGGTCGTACTGAAAAACTGTTTTTT.

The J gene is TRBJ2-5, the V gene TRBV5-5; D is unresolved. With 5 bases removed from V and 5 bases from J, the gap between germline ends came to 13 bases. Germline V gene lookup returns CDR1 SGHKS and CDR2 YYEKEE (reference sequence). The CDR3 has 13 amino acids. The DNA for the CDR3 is TGTGCCAGCAGATATAGGGTGGTGGAGACCCAGTACTTC. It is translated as CASRYRVVETQYF.

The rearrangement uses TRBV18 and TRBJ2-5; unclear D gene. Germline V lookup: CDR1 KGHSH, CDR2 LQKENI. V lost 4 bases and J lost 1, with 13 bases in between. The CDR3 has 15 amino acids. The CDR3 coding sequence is TGTGCCAGCTCACGTACTGATTACTCCCAAGAGACCCAGTACTTC. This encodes CASSRTDYSQETQYF.

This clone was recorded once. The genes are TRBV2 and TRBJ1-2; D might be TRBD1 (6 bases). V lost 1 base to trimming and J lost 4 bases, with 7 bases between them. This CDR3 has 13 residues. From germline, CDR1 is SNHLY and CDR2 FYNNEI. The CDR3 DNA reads TGTGCCAGCAGTGAAGGGGGGGCCTATGGCTACACCTTC. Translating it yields CASSEGGAYGYTF. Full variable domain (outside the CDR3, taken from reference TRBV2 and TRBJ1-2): EPEVTQTPSHQVTQMGQEVILRCVPISNHLYFYWYRQILGQKVEFLVSFYNNEISEKSEIFDDQFSVERPDGSNFTLKIRSTKLEDSAMYFCASSEGGAYGYTFGSGTRLTVV.

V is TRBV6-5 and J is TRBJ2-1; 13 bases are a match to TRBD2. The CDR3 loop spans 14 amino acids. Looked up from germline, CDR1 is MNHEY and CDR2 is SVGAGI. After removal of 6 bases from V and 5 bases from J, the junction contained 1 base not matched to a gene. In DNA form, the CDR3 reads TGTGCCAGCAGAGGGACTAGCGGGAACAATGAGCAGTTCTTC. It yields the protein CASRGTSGNNEQFF.

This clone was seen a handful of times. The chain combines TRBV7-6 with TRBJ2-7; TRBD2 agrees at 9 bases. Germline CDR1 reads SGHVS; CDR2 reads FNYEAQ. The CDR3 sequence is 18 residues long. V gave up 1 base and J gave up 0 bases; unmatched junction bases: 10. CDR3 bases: TGTGCCAGCAGCTTAGAGATCCCTAGCGGGATCAGCTCCTACGAGCAGTACTTC. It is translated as CASSLEIPSGISSYEQYF.

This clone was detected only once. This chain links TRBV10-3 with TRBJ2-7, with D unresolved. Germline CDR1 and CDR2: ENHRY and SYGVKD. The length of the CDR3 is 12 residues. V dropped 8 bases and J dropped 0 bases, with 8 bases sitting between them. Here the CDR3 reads CAIAPDSYEQYF. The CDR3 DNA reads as TGTGCCATCGCCCCCGACTCCTACGAGCAGTACTTC.

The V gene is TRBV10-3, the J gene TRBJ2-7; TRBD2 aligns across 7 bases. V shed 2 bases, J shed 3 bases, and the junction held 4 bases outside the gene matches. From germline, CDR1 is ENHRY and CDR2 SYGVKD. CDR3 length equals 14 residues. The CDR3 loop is CAISEGAGSYEQYF. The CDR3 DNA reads TGTGCCATCAGTGAGGGAGCGGGAAGCTACGAGCAGTACTTC.

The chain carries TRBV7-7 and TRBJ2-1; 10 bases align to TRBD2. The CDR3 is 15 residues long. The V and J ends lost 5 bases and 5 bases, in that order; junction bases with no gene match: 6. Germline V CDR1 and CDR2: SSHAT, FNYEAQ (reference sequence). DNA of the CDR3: TGTGCCAGCAGCAGCGGGAGGGCCGCTAACAATGAGCAGTTCTTC. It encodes CASSSGRAANNEQFF.

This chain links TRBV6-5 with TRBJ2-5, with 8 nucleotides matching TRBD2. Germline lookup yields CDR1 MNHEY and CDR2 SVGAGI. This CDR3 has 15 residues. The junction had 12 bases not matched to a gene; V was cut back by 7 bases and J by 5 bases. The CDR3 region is CASKGFPGGGETQYF. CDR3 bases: TGTGCCAGCAAAGGGTTTCCGGGAGGGGGGGAGACCCAGTACTTC.

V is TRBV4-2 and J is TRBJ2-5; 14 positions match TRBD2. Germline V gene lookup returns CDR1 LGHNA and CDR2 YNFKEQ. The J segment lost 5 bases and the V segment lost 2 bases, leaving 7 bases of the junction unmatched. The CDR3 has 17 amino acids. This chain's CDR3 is CASSQTTSGGAGETQYF. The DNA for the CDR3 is TGTGCCAGCAGCCAAACGACTAGCGGGGGGGCGGGGGAGACCCAGTACTTC.

CDR3 DNA sequence: TGTGCCATCAGAGACACCGCCTACAATGAGCAGTTCTTC. Its protein product is CAIRDTAYNEQFF. The V and J genes are TRBV10-3 and TRBJ2-1; D is undetermined. V was shortened by 6 bases and J by 2 bases, with 8 bases between the two germline ends. Germline V gives CDR1 ENHRY, CDR2 SYGVKD. CDR3 length: 13 residues.

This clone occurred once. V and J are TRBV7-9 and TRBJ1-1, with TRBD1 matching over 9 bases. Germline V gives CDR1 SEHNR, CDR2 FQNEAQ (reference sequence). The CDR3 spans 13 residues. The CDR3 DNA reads TGTGTCGTACAGGGGGCCTACAACACTGAAGCTTTCTTT. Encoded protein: CVVQGAYNTEAFF.

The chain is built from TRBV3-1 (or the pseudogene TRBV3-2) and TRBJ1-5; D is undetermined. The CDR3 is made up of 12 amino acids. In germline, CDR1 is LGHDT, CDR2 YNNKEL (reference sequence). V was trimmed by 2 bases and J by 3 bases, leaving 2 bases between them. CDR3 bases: TGTGCCAGCAGCCAACCCAATCAGCCCCAGCATTTT. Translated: CASSQPNQPQHF.

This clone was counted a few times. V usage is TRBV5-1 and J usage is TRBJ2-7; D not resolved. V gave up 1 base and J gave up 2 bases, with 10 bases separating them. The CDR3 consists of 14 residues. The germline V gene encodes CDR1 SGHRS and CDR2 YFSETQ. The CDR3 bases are TGCGCCAGCAGCTTGTTGACGGGCCCCTACGAGCAGTACTTC. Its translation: CASSLLTGPYEQYF. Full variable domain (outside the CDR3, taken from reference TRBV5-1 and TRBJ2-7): KAGVTQTPRYLIKTRGQQVTLSCSPISGHRSVSWYQQTPGQGLQFLFEYFSETQRNKGNFPGRFSGRQFSNSRSEMNVSTLELGDSALYLCASSLLTGPYEQYFGPGTRLTVT.

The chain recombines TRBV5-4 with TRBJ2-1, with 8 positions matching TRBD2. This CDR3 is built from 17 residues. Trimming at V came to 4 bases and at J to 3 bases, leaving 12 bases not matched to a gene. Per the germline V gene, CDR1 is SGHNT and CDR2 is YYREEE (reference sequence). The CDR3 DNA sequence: TGTGCCAGCAGCCGAACCGGGGGGACTAGGATCTACAATGAGCAGTTCTTC. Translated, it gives CASSRTGGTRIYNEQFF. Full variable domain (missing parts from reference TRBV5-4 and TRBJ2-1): ETGVTQSPTHLIKTRGQQVTLRCSSQSGHNTVSWYQQALGQGPQFIFQYYREEENGRGNFPPRFSGLQFPNYSSELNVNALELDDSALYLCASSRTGGTRIYNEQFFGPGTRLTVL.

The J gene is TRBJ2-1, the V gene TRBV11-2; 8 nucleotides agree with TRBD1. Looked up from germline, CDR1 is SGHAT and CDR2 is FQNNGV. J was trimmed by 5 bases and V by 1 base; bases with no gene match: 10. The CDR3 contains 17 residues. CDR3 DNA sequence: TGTGCCAGCAGCTTAGGGAATCAGGGGGCGTGGAACAATGAGCAGTTCTTC. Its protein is CASSLGNQGAWNNEQFF.

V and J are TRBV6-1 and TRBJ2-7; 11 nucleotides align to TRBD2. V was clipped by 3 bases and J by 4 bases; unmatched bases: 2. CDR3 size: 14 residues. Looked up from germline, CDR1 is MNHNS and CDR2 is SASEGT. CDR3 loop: CASSEGTSGYEQYF. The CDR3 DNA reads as TGTGCCAGCAGTGAGGGGACTAGCGGTTACGAGCAGTACTTC.

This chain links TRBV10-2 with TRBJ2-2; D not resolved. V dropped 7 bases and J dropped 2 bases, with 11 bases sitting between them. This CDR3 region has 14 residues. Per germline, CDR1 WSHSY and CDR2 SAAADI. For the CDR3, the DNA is TGCGCCAGCAACTATGTTCGAAACACCGGGGAGCTGTTTTTT. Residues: CASNYVRNTGELFF.

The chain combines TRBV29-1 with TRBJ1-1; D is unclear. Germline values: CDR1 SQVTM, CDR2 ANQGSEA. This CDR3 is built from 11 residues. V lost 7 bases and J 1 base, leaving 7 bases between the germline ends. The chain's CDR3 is CSAQWNTEAFF. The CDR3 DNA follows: TGCAGCGCCCAGTGGAACACTGAAGCTTTCTTT.

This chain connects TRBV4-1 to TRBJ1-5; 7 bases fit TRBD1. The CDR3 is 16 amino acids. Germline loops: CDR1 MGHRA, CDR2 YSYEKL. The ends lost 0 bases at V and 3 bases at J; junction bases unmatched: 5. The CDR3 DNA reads TGCGCCAGCAGCCAAGAGTCGGGGACAGACAATCAGCCCCAGCATTTT. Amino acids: CASSQESGTDNQPQHF.

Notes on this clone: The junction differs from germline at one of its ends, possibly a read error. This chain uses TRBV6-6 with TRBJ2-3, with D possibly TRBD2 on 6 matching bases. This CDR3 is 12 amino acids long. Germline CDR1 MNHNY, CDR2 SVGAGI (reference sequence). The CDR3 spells CASGRIQGSTDF. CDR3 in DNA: TGTGCCAGCGGGAGGATTCAGGGTTCCACGGATTTT.

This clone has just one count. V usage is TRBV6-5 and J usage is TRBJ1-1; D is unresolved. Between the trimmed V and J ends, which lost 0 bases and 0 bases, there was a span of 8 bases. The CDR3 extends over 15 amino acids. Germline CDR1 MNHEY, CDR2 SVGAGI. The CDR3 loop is CASSYSGSLNTEAFF. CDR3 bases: TGTGCCAGCAGTTACTCTGGCAGCTTGAACACTGAAGCTTTCTTT.

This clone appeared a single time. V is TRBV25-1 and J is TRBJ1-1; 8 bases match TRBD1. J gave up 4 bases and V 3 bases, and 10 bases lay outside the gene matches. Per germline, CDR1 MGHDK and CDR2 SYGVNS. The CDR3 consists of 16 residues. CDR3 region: CASSEAGRGRGTEAFF. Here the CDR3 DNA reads TGTGCCAGCAGTGAGGCAGGCAGGGGGCGCGGCACTGAAGCTTTCTTT.

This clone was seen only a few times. As DNA, the CDR3 is TGTGCCAGCAGCGTAGACACTAACTATGGCTACACCTTC. Translation gives CASSVDTNYGYTF. J is TRBJ1-2 and V is TRBV9; D not certain. Per the germline V gene, CDR1 is SGDLS and CDR2 is YYNGEE. The V end was cut by 0 bases, the J end by 0 bases, with 3 bases between. The CDR3 has 13 amino acids. The full variable domain, with the rest looked up from reference TRBV9 and TRBJ1-2, is DSGVTQTPKHLITATGQRVTLRCSPRSGDLSVYWYQQSLDQGLQFLIQYYNGEERAKGNILERFSAQQFPDLHSELNLSSLELGDSALYFCASSVDTNYGYTFGSGTRLTVV.